The clone carrying this T cell receptor (beta chain) ranks as medium-sized. No antigen is known for it. The authors took atypia-free adjacent lung at least 2 cm from the tumor margin. Here immunoSEQ multiplex PCR was the method, and the copy in TCRdb shows in-frame clones only, minus some. The table includes some 2,000 clones, about 30% detected once. This CDR3 has 14 residues. V trimming: 2 bases; J trimming: 7 bases; junction bases outside the gene matches: 3. Germline values: CDR1 SGHNT, CDR2 YENEEA. The sample is drawn from a study of T cells in localized non-small cell lung cancer. Study-level findings and limits: A denser population of T cells in blood accompanied longer overall survival. It remains possible that heterogeneity exists, since only one tumor region was sequenced. Tumor showed lower T cell clonality than uninvolved adjacent lung, where it was highest.

The clonotype was recovered from a female donor older than 55 with stage I lung adenocarcinoma. Sample: normal lung tissue next to the tumor, taken before any cancer treatment. The V gene is TRBV11-3, the J gene TRBJ2-1; 9 nucleotides agree with TRBD2. CDR3 residues: CASSLSGGSNEQFF. CDR3 coding DNA: TGTGCCAGCAGCTTAAGCGGGGGGAGTAATGAGCAGTTCTTC.